This TCR beta chain was captured in a study of blood T cell repertoires in COVID-19. Per the authors' pipeline: Nucleated cell counts were estimated from reference gene primer amplification. Generated by immunoSEQ multiplex PCR, the TCRdb table keeps only in-frame clones and is missing some. Clone size and V and J calls were adopted from that table, with D and trimming inferred from the DNA. The sample consists of about 130,000 clones, over 75% of them appearing once. There are 15 residues in the CDR3. The V gene lost 4 bases and the J gene lost 2 bases, with 12 bases spanning the gap. In germline, CDR1 is SGHNT, CDR2 YENEEA.

The clonotype comes from a man between 40 and 49 years old with active or convalescent COVID-19. The sample consisted of peripheral blood. V and J are TRBV11-3 and TRBJ2-1, with D perhaps matching TRBD1 (5 bases). The CDR3 region has the DNA TGTGCCAGCAGCTCGGTGGCAGGGCCCTACAATGAGCAGTTCTTC. Its protein is CASSSVAGPYNEQFF. Based on the CDR3 plus reference TRBV11-3 and TRBJ2-1, the full variable domain is EAGVVQSPRYKIIEKKQPVAFWCNPISGHNTLYWYLQNLGQGPELLIRYENEEAVDDSQLPKDRFSAERLKGVDSTLKIQPAELGDSAVYLCASSSVAGPYNEQFFGPGTRLTVL.